This TCR beta chain was captured by sequencing in a study of cytomegalovirus exposure and HLA in healthy donors. Comments on this clone: Its antigen is still unknown.

The CDR3 sequence is 14 residues long. Trimming cost V 5 bases and J 0 bases, with 11 bases left between them. Germline V gene data show CDR1 as SQVTM and CDR2 as ANQGSEA. Study findings and constraints: According to reports, the classifier identified cytomegalovirus status with high specificity and sensitivity. Trimming of TCR beta V- and J-genes showed a link, identified in a later analysis, to a missense DCLRE1C variant.

13 Jbeta primers and 60 Vbeta primers were used for the PCR. TCRdb keeps only in-frame clones here, not all; method: immunoSEQ multiplex PCR. The data contain fewer than 250,000 clones, about 75% of them singletons. The TCR originated in a woman aged 30 to 39 in good health and CMV-seronegative. The chain joins TRBV29-1 to TRBJ2-1; D is unresolved. The sample consisted of PBMCs. The CDR3 region is CSVPSTRSYNEQFF. CDR3 sequence (DNA): TGCAGCGTTCCAAGCACGCGCTCCTACAATGAGCAGTTCTTC.